The 8 T cell receptor beta chains listed next were all sequenced from one sample in a study of T cell repertoires in cytomegalovirus infection. TCRdb used MiXCR to reprocess the reads, holding one entry per CDR3 protein. Counted here are approximately 170,000 distinct CDR3 sequences, approximately 15% occurring once; the ten biggest clones make up about a quarter. The sample was PBMCs. These receptor sequences come from a human donor in good health (CMV status not recorded). Some clones in this sample may be carry-over from other donors' samples.

There are many counts of this clonotype. The chain uses TRBV7-2 and TRBJ1-2; 11 nucleotides line up with TRBD1. There are 15 residues in the CDR3. V shed 1 base and J 7 bases; nucleotides not matched to a gene: 5. The germline V gene has CDR1 SGHTA and CDR2 FQGNSA. CDR3 bases: TGTGCCAGCAGCTTAGGAGGACAGGGGGCGAGTGGCTACACCTTC. Residues: CASSLGGQGASGYTF. The whole variable domain, remainder taken from reference TRBV7-2 and TRBJ1-2, is GAGVSQSPSNKVTEKGKDVELRCDPISGHTALYWYRQSLGQGLEFLIYFQGNSAPDKSGLPSDRFSAERTGGSVSTLTIQRTQQEDSAVYLCASSLGGQGASGYTFGSGTRLTVV.

This clonotype was seen at least ten times. The genes are TRBV7-8 and TRBJ2-1; D tentatively fits TRBD1 or TRBD2 (5 bases each). Germline CDR1 and CDR2: SGHVS and FQNEAQ. The V end was cut by 6 bases, the J end by 10 bases, with 16 bases between. CDR3 length: 13 residues. In DNA form, the CDR3 reads TGTGCCAGCAGACCCCGGGACGCGAGCGAGCAGTTCTTC. Translation gives CASRPRDASEQFF.

This clonotype has ten or more counts. The V gene is TRBV19, the J gene TRBJ2-2; TRBD1 matches at 8 bases. Germline CDR1 is LNHDA and CDR2 is SQIVND (reference sequence). This CDR3 comprises 16 residues. V was pared by 6 bases and J by 0 bases, with 6 bases of the junction left unmatched. The CDR3 is CASRIPDRANTGELFF. The CDR3 DNA reads as TGTGCCAGTAGGATTCCGGACAGGGCGAACACCGGGGAGCTGTTTTTT.

In this sample, this clonotype turned up a few times. The V call is TRBV6-2 or TRBV6-3, the J call TRBJ2-7; D is uncertain. Deletions cut 6 bases from V and 2 bases from J, with 8 bases between. The V gene's germline CDR1 is MNHEY and CDR2 SVGEGT. The CDR3 totals 12 residues. CDR3 region: CASRNVPYEQYF. DNA of the CDR3: TGTGCCAGCAGGAACGTCCCCTACGAGCAGTACTTC.

This clonotype has a handful of counts. J is TRBJ2-5 and V is TRBV29-1; the D is unclear. Trimming removed 2 bases from V and 6 bases from J, with 10 bases in between. Germline loops: CDR1 SQVTM, CDR2 ANQGSEA. This CDR3 has 12 residues. This CDR3 is CSVELSSQTQYF. The CDR3 coding sequence is TGCAGCGTTGAATTATCCTCTCAGACCCAGTACTTC. Together with reference TRBV29-1 and TRBJ2-5, the CDR3 gives the full variable domain: SAVISQKPSRDICQRGTSLTIQCQVDSQVTMMFWYRQQPGQSLTLIATANQGSEATYESGFVIDKFPISRPNLTFSTLTVSNMSPEDSSIYLCSVELSSQTQYFGPGTRLLVL.

Many counts were recorded for this clonotype. The rearrangement uses TRBV7-2 and TRBJ2-1, with 7 bases that match TRBD1. Trimming at V came to 6 bases and at J to 0 bases, leaving 11 bases not matched to a gene. The CDR3 extends over 17 amino acids. Germline V gene data show CDR1 as SGHTA and CDR2 as FQGNSA. As DNA, the CDR3 is TGTGCCAGCAGAAATCCTGGACAGGAAGGCTCCTACAATGAGCAGTTCTTC. It translates to CASRNPGQEGSYNEQFF.

This clonotype was observed a handful of times. The chain uses TRBV29-1 and TRBJ1-2; D is perhaps TRBD1 (6 bases). This CDR3 region has 13 residues. The V end lost 3 bases, the J end lost 0 bases, and 8 bases lay between the germline ends. Germline-derived CDR1 and CDR2 are SQVTM and ANQGSEA. In DNA, the CDR3 is TGCAGCGTTGATAACAGGGCTAACTATGGCTACACCTTC. Translated: CSVDNRANYGYTF.

Here the CDR3 DNA reads TGTGCCACCAGCAGAGGAAGAGGGGCAGGGCAGCCCCAGCATTTT. Its protein is CATSRGRGAGQPQHF. The chain has TRBV15 and TRBJ1-5; weak D call: TRBD1 (5 bases). The length of the CDR3 is 15 residues. CDR1 is LNHNV, CDR2 YYDKDF, per germline (reference sequence). V dropped 1 base and J dropped 7 bases, with 14 bases sitting between them.